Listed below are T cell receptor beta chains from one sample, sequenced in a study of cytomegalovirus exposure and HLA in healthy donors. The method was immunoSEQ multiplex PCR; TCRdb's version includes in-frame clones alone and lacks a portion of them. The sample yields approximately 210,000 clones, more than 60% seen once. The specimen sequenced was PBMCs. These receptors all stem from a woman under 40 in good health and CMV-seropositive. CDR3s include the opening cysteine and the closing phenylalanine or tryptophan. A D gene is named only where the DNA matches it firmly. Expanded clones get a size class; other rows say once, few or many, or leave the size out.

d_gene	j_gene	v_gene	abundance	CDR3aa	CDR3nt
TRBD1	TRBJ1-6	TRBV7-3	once	CASSPGTGDASPLHF	TGTGCCAGCAGCCCCGGGACAGGGGACGCTTCACCCCTCCACTTT
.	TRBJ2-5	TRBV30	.	CAWSVRGETQYF	TGTGCCTGGAGTGTACGAGGGGAGACCCAGTACTTC
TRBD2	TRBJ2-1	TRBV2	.	CASSGTSPSEFF	TGTGCCAGCAGTGGGACTAGCCCTTCAGAGTTCTTC
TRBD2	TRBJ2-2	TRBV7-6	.	CASSPIAGSGGELFF	TGTGCCAGCAGCCCAATAGCGGGGTCCGGCGGGGAGCTGTTTTTT
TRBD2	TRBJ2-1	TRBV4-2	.	CASSQAGTSVTYNEQFF	TGTGCCAGCAGCCAAGCTGGGACTAGCGTCACATACAATGAGCAGTTCTTC
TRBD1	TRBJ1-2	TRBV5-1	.	CASSLNPDRAREGGYTF	TGCGCCAGCAGCTTGAATCCCGACAGGGCCCGAGAAGGTGGCTACACCTTC
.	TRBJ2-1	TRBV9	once	CASSGDYLYDNEQFF	TGTGCCAGCAGTGGAGACTACCTCTACGACAATGAGCAGTTCTTC
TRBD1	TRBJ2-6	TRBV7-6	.	CASSLVGQGSVLTF	TGTGCCAGCAGCTTGGTGGGACAGGGTTCCGTCCTGACTTTC
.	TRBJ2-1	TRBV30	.	CAWSLRWDNNEQFF	TGTGCCTGGAGTCTCCGGTGGGACAATAATGAGCAGTTCTTC
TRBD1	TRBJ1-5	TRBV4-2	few	CASSHGTGVGNQPQHF	TGTGCCAGCAGCCACGGGACAGGGGTTGGCAATCAGCCCCAGCATTTT
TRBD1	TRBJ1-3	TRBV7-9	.	CANEGQANSGTTIYF	TGTGCCAACGAAGGACAGGCGAACTCTGGAACCACCATATATTTT
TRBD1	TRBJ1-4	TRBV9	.	CASSAQGGTQKLFF	TGTGCCAGCAGCGCACAGGGGGGAACCCAAAAACTGTTTTTT
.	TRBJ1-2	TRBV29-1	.	CSVSGGGLAYGYTF	TGCAGCGTCTCCGGGGGGGGCCTCGCTTATGGCTACACCTTC
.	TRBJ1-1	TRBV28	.	CASTMNTEAFF	TGTGCCAGCACAATGAACACTGAAGCTTTCTTT
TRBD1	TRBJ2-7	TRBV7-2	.	CASSFGTGLTYEQYF	TGTGCCAGCAGCTTTGGGACAGGCCTAACCTACGAGCAGTACTTC